This TCR beta chain was documented in a study of blood T cells in healthy people across ages. Peripheral blood from each donor was collected in a volume of approximately 9.2 milliliters. Alongside a J-beta primer mix, a sample-barcoded 5' primer served in a second PCR lasting about 7 to 12 cycles. MiXCR, run by TCRdb on the 5' RACE reads, gives a single entry per CDR3 protein. The repertoire holds about 640,000 distinct CDR3 sequences, with 45% to 65% as singletons. This CDR3 region has 18 residues. Germline V gives CDR1 SGHRS, CDR2 YFSETQ. The V end was cut by 4 bases, the J end by 1 base, with 23 bases between.

The sequence derives from a man in his sixties in good health. The sample was blood. The chain joins TRBV5-1 to TRBJ1-1; TRBD1 might be the D (5 bases). The CDR3 DNA is TGCGCCAGCAGCCAGAATCCGGACTTTAGGGGTCCGAACACTGAAGCTTTCTTT. Its protein is CASSQNPDFRGPNTEAFF.